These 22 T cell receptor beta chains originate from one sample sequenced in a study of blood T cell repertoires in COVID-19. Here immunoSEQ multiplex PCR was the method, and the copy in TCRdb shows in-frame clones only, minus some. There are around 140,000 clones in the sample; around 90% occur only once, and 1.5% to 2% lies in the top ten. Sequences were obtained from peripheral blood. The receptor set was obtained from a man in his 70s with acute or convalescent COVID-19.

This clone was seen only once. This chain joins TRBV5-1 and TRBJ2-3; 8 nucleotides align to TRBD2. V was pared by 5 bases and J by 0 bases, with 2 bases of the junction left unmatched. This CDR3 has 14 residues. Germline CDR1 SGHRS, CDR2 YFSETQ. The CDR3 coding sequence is TGCGCCAGCAGTGGCGGGGGGAGCACAGATACGCAGTATTTT. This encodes CASSGGGSTDTQYF.

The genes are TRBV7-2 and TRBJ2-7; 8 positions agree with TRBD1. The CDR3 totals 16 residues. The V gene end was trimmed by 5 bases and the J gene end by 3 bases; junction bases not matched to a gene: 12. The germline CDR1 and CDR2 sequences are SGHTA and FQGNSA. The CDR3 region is CASSALLTGDYYEQYF. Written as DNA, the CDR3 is TGTGCCAGCAGCGCCCTCCTGACAGGGGATTACTACGAGCAGTACTTC.

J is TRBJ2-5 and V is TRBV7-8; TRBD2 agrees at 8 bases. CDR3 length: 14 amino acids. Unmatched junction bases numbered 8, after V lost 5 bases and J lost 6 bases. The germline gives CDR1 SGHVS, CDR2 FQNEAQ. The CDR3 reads CASSRGLASQTQYF. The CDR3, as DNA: TGTGCCAGCAGCCGAGGACTAGCATCACAGACCCAGTACTTC.

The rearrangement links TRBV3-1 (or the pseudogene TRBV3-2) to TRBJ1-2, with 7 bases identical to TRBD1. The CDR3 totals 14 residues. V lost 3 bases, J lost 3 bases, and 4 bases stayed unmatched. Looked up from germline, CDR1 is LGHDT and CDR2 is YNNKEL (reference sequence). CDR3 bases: TGTGCCAGCAGCCATAGCAGGGGGGACTATGGCTACACCTTC. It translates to CASSHSRGDYGYTF.

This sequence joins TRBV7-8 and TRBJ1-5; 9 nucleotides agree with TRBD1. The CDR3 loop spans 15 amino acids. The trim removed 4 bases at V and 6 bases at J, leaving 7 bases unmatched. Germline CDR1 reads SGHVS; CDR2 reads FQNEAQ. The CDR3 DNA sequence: TGTGCCAGCAGCTCCCTACAGGGGGCGAGTCAGCCCCAGCATTTT. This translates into CASSSLQGASQPQHF.

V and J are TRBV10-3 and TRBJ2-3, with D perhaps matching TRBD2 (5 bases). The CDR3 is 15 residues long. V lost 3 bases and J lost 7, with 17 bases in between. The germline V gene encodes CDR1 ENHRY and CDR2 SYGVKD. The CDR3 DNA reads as TGTGCCATCAGTGAAGGAGGAAATAGCGTGAATACGCAGTATTTT. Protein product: CAISEGGNSVNTQYF.

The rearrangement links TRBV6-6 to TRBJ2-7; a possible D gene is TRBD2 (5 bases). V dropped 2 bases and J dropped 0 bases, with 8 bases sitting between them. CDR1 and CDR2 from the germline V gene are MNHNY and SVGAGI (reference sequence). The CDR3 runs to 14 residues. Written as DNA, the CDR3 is TGTGCCAGCAGTTACCCTGGGAGCTCCTACGAGCAGTACTTC. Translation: CASSYPGSSYEQYF.

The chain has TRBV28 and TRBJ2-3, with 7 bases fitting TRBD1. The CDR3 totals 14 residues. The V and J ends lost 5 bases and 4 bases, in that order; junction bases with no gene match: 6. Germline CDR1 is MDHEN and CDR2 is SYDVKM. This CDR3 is CASSHRGGSDTQYF. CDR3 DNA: TGTGCCAGCAGTCACAGGGGCGGGTCAGATACGCAGTATTTT.

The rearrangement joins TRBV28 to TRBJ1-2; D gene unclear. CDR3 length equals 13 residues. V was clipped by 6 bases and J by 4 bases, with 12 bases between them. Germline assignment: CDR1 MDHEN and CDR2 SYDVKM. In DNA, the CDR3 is TGTGCCAGCAGACTCGGCGGAACCTATGGCTACACCTTC. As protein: CASRLGGTYGYTF.

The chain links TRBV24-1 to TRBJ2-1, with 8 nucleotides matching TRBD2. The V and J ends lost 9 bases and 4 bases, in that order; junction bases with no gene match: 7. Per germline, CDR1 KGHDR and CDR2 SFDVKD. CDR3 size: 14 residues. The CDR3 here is CATSKSGSYNEQFF. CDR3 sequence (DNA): TGTGCCACCTCCAAAAGCGGGAGTTACAATGAGCAGTTCTTC.

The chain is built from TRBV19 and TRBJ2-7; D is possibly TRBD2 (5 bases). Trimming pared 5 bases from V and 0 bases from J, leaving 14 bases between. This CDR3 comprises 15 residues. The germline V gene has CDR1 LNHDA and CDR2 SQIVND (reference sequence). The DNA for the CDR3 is TGTGCCAGTAGTGCGACCCCGGGGAGCTCCTACGAGCAGTACTTC. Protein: CASSATPGSSYEQYF.

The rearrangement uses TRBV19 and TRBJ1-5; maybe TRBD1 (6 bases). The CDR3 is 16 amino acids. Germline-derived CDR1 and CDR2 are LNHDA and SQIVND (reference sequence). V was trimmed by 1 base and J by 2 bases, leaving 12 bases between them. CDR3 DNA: TGTGCCAGTAGTATAGGCAGGGGCATTGGCAATCAGCCCCAGCATTTT. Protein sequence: CASSIGRGIGNQPQHF.

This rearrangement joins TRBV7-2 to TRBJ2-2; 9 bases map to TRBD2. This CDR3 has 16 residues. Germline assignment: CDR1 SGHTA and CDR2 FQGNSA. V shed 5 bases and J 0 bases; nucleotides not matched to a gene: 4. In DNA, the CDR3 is TGTGCCAGCAGCCCGACTAGCGGAGCGAACACCGGGGAGCTGTTTTTT. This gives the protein CASSPTSGANTGELFF.

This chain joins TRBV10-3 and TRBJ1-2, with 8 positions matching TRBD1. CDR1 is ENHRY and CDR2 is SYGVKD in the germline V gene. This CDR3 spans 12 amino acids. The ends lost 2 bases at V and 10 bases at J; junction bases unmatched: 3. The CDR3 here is CAISEGTGFYTF. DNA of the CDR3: TGTGCCATCAGTGAGGGGACAGGATTCTACACCTTC.

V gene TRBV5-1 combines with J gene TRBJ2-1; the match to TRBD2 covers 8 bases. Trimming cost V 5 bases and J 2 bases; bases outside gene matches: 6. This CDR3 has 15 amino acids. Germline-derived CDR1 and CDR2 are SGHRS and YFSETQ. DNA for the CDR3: TGCGCCAGCAGACTTAGCGGGACAACCTACAATGAGCAGTTCTTC. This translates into CASRLSGTTYNEQFF.

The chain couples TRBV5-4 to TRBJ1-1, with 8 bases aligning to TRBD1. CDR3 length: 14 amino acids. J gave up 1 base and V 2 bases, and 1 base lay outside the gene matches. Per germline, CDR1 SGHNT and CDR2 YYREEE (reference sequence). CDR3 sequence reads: CASSFDRGNTEAFF. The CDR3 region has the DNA TGTGCCAGCAGCTTCGACAGGGGGAACACTGAAGCTTTCTTT.

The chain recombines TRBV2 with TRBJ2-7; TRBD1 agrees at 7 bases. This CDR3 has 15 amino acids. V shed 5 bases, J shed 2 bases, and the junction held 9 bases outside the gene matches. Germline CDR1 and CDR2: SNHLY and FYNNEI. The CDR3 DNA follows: TGTGCCAGCAGTCCGGGACAGCCGATAACCTACGAGCAGTACTTC. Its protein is CASSPGQPITYEQYF. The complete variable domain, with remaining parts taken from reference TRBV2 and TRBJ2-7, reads EPEVTQTPSHQVTQMGQEVILRCVPISNHLYFYWYRQILGQKVEFLVSFYNNEISEKSEIFDDQFSVERPDGSNFTLKIRSTKLEDSAMYFCASSPGQPITYEQYFGPGTRLTVT.

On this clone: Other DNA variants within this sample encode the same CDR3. The CDR3 here is CASSLGSGSSYEQYF. The CDR3 nucleotides read TGTGCCAGCAGCTTAGGGAGCGGGAGCTCCTACGAGCAGTACTTC. V is TRBV7-2 and J is TRBJ2-7; 8 positions match TRBD2. Unmatched junction bases numbered 2, after V lost 1 base and J lost 0 bases. Germline CDR1 is SGHTA and CDR2 is FQGNSA. The CDR3 loop spans 15 amino acids.

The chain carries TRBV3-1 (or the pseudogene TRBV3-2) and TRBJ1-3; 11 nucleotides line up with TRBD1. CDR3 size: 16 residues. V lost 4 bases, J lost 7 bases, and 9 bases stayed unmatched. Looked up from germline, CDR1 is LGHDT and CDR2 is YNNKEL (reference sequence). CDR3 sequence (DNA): TGTGCCAGCAGCCCTAGGACAGGGGGCACAACTAACACCATATATTTT. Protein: CASSPRTGGTTNTIYF.

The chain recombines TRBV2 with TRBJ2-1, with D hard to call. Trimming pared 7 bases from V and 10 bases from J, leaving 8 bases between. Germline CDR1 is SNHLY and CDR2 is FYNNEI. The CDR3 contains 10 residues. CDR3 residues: CASMRMEQFF. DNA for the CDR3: TGTGCCAGCATGCGAATGGAGCAGTTCTTC.

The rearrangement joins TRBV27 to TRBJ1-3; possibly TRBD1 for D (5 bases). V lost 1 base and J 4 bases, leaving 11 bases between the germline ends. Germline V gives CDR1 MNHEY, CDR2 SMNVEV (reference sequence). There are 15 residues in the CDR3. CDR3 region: CASSLFQGDGNTIYF. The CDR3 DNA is TGTGCCAGCAGTTTATTTCAGGGTGACGGAAACACCATATATTTT.

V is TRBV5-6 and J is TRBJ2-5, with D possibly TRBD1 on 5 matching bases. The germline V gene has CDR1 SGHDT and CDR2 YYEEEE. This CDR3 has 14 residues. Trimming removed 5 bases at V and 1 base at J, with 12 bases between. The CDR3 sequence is CASSTDRFQETQYF. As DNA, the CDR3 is TGTGCCAGCAGTACAGACAGATTCCAAGAGACCCAGTACTTC.